This paragraph reports one T cell receptor beta chain. In the authors' methods: Reference gene primer amplification yielded estimated nucleated cell counts. Measured with immunoSEQ multiplex PCR; TCRdb has only the in-frame clones, and not every one. Clonal size and the V and J genes are those of that table, whereas D and trimming came from the DNA. The sample yields more than 200,000 clones, around 89% seen once. This entry is derived from a study of blood T cell repertoires in COVID-19. Overall study: There were acute and convalescent COVID-19 samples, and they came from the United States, Italy and Spain.

Sample: peripheral blood. The origin of this receptor is a man aged 30 to 45 with COVID-19, enrolled during active disease.

CDR3 protein: CASSVDRFKTEAFF. CDR3 in DNA: TGTGCCAGTAGTGTCGACAGGTTTAAGACTGAAGCTTTCTTT. This sequence joins TRBV19 and TRBJ1-1, with a tentative D call TRBD1 (6 bases). Deletions cut 5 bases from V and 5 bases from J, with 15 bases between. Germline V lookup: CDR1 LNHDA, CDR2 SQIVND (reference sequence). The CDR3 sequence is 14 residues long.